The T cell receptor (beta chain) under discussion was sequenced for a study of CD8 T cells in ankylosing spondylitis. Study-wide results and caveats: What seemed typical of ankylosing spondylitis blood was a TCR beta motif built from several highly homologous variants.

MiXCR, run by TCRdb on the 5' RACE reads, gives a single entry per CDR3 protein. The profile shows roughly 100,000 distinct CDR3 sequences, 7.5% to 9% of them singletons. This clonotype appeared many times. Antigen specificity is unknown. Sample: blood, either unsorted or a sorted T cell fraction (not recorded which). The TCR sequence derives from a male donor with ankylosing spondylitis or in good health (not recorded which).

The DNA for the CDR3 is TGTGCCAGCAGTGCCCGAGGGGCTAGTGGCTACACCTTC. This gives the protein CASSARGASGYTF. This chain joins TRBV2 and TRBJ1-2; a weak D match, TRBD1 (5 bases). V shed 4 bases and J shed 7 bases, with 13 bases lying between them. The CDR3 covers 13 residues. From germline, CDR1 is SNHLY and CDR2 FYNNEI.